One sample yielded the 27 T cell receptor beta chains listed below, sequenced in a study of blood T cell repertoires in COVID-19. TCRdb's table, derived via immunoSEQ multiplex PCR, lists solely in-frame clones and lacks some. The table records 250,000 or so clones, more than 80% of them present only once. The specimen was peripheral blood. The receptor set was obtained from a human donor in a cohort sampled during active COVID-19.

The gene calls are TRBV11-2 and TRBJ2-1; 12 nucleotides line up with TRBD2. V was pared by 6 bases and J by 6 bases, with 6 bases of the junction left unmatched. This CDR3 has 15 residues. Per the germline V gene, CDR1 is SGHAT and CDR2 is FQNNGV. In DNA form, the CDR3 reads TGTGCCAGCAGTTCAACTAGCGGGAGGATCAATGAGCAGTTCTTC. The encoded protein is CASSSTSGRINEQFF.

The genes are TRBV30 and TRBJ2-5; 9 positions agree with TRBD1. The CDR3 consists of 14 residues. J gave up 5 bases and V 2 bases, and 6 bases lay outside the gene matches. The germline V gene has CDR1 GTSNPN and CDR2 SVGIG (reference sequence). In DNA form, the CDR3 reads TGTGCCTGGAGTCTACGACAGGGGGGGGAGACCCAGTACTTC. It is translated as CAWSLRQGGETQYF.

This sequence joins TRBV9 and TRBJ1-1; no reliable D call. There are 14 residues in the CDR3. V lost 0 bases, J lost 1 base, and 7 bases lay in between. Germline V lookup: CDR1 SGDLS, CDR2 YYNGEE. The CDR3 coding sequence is TGTGCCAGCAGCGTAGCTACCCCGAACACTGAAGCTTTCTTT. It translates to CASSVATPNTEAFF. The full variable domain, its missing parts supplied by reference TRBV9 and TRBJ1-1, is DSGVTQTPKHLITATGQRVTLRCSPRSGDLSVYWYQQSLDQGLQFLIQYYNGEERAKGNILERFSAQQFPDLHSELNLSSLELGDSALYFCASSVATPNTEAFFGQGTRLTVV.

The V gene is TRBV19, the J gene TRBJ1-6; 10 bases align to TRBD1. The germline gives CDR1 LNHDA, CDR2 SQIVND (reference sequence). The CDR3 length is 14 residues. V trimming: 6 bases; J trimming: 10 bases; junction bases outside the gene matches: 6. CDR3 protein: CASSDRGLRSPLHF. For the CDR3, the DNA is TGTGCCAGTAGCGACAGGGGGCTTAGGTCACCCCTCCACTTT.

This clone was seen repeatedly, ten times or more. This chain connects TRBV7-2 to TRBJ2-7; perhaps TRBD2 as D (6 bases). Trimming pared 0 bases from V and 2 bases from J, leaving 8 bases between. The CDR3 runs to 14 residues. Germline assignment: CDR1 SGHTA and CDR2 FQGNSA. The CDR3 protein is CASSLAGGTYEQYF. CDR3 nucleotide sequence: TGTGCCAGCAGCTTAGCTGGGGGGACCTACGAGCAGTACTTC.

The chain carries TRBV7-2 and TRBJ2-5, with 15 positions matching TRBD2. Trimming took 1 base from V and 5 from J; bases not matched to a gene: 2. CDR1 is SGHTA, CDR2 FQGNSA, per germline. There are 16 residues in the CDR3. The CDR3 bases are TGTGCCAGCAGCTTAGGGACTAGCGGGAGGGGGGAGACCCAGTACTTC. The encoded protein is CASSLGTSGRGETQYF.

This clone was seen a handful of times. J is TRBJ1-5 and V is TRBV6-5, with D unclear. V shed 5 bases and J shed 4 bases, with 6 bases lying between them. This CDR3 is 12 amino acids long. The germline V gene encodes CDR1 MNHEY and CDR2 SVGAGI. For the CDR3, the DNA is TGTGCCAGCAGTAACGGGAATCAGCCCCAGCATTTT. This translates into CASSNGNQPQHF.

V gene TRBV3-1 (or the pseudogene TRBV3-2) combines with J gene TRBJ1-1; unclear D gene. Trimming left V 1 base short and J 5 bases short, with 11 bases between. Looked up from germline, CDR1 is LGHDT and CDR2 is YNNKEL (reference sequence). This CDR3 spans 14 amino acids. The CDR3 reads CASSQVAGITEAFF. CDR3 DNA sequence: TGTGCCAGCAGCCAAGTGGCGGGTATTACTGAAGCTTTCTTT.

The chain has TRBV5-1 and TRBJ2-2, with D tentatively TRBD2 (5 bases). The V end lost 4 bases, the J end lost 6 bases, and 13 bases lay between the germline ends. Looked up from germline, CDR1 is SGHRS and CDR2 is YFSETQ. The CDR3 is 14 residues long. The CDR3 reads CASSHYSSSGELFF. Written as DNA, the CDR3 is TGCGCCAGCAGCCACTATTCTAGCTCCGGGGAGCTGTTTTTT.

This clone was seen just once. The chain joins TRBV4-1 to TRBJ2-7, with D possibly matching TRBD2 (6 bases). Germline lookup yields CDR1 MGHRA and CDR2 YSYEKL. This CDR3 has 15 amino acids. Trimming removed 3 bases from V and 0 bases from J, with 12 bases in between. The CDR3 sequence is CASSHMGLFSYEQYF. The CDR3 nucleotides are TGCGCCAGCAGCCACATGGGACTCTTCTCCTACGAGCAGTACTTC.

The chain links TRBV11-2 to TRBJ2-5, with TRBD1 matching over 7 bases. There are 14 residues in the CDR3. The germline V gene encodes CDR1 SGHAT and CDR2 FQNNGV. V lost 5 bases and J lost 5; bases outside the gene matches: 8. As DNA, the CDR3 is TGTGCCAGCAGCAGACGACAGGGAAGGGAGACCCAGTACTTC. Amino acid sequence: CASSRRQGRETQYF.

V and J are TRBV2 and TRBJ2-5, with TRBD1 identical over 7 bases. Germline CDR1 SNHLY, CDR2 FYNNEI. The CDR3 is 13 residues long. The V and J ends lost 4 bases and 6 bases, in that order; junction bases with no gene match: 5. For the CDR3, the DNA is TGTGCCAGCAGTGGGGACAGTCAAAAGACCCAGTACTTC. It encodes CASSGDSQKTQYF.

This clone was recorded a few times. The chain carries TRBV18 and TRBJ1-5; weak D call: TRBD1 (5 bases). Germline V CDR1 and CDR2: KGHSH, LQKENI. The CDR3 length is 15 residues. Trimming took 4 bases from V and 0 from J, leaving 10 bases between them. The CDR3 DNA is TGTGCCAGCTCACTTCTAGGGGTTAGCAATCAGCCCCAGCATTTT. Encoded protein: CASSLLGVSNQPQHF.

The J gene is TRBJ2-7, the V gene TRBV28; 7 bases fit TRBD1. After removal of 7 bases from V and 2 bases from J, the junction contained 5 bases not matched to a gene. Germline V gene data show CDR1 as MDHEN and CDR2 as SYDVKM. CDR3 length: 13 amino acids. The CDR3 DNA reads TGTGCCAGCAAACCGGGACAGACCTACGAGCAGTACTTC. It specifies CASKPGQTYEQYF. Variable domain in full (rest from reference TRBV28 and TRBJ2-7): DVKVTQSSRYLVKRTGEKVFLECVQDMDHENMFWYRQDPGLGLRLIYFSYDVKMKEKGDIPEGYSVSREKKERFSLILESASTNQTSMYLCASKPGQTYEQYFGPGTRLTVT.

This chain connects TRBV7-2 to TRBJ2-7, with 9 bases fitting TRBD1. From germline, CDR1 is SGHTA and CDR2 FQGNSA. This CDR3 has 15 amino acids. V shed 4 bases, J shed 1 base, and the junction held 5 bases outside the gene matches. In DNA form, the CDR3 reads TGTGCCAGCAGCTCCGCCGGGACAGGGTCCTACGAGCAGTACTTC. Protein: CASSSAGTGSYEQYF.

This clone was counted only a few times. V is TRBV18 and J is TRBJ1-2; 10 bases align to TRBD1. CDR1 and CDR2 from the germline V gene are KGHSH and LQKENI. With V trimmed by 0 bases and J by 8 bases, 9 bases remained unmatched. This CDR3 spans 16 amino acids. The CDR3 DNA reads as TGTGCCAGCTCACCACCTAGTACCGGGACAGGGGAAGGCTACACCTTC. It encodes CASSPPSTGTGEGYTF.

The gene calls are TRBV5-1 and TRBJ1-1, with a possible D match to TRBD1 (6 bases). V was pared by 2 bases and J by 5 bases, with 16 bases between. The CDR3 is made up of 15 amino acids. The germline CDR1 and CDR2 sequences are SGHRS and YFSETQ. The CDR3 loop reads CASSFTGSSQTEAFF. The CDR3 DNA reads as TGCGCCAGCAGCTTTACAGGGTCCAGTCAAACTGAAGCTTTCTTT.

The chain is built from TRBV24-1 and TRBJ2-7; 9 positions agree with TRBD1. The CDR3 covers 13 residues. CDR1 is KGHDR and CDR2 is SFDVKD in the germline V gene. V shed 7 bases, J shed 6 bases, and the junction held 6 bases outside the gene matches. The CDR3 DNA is TGTGCCACCAGACAGGGGGCTAGTTCCGAGCAGTACTTC. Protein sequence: CATRQGASSEQYF.

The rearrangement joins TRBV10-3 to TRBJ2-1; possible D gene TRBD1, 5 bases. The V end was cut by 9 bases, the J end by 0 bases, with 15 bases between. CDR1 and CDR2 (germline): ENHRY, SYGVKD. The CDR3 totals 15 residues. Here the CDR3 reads CAIKETVSSYNEQFF. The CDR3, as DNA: TGTGCCATAAAGGAGACAGTTAGCTCCTACAATGAGCAGTTCTTC.

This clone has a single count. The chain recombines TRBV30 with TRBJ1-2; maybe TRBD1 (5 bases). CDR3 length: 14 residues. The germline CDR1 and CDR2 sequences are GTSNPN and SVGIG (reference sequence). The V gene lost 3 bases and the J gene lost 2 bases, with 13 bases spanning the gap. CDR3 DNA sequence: TGTGCCTGGAGGGGGGAGGGCCGCAACTATGGCTACACCTTC. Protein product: CAWRGEGRNYGYTF.

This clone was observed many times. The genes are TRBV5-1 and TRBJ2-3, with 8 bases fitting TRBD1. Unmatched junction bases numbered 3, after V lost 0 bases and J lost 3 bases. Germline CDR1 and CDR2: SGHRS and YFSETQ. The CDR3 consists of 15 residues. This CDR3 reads CASSLGTGWTDTQYF. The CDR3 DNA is TGCGCCAGCAGCTTGGGGACAGGGTGGACAGATACGCAGTATTTT.

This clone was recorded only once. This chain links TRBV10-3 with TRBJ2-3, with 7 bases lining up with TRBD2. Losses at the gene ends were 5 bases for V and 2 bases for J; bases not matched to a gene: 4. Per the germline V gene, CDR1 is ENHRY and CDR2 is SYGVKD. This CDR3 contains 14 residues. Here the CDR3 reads CAISPGLFTDTQYF. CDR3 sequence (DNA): TGTGCCATCAGTCCGGGACTATTCACAGATACGCAGTATTTT.

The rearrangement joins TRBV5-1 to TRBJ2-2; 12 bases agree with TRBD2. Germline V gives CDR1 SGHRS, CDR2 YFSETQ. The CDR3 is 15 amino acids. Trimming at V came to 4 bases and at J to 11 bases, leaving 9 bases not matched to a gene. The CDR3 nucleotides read TGCGCCAGCAGCCCTGGACTAGCGGGAACGGGAGAGCTGTTTTTT. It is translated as CASSPGLAGTGELFF. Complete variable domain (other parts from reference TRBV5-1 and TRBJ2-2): KAGVTQTPRYLIKTRGQQVTLSCSPISGHRSVSWYQQTPGQGLQFLFEYFSETQRNKGNFPGRFSGRQFSNSRSEMNVSTLELGDSALYLCASSPGLAGTGELFFGEGSRLTVL.

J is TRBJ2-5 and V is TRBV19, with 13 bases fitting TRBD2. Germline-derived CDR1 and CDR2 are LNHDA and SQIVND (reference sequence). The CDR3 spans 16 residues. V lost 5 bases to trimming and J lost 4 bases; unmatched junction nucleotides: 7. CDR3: CASSSLTSGGLETQYF. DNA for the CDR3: TGTGCCAGTAGTTCCCTGACTAGCGGGGGGCTAGAGACCCAGTACTTC.

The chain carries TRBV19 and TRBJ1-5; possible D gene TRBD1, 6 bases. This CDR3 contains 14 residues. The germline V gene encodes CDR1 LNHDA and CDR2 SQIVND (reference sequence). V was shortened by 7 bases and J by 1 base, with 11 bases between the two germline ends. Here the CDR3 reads CASMGQGSNQPQHF. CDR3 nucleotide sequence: TGTGCCAGTATGGGGCAGGGGAGCAATCAGCCCCAGCATTTT. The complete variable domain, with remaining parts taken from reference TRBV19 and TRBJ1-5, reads DGGITQSPKYLFRKEGQNVTLSCEQNLNHDAMYWYRQDPGQGLRLIYYSQIVNDFQKGDIAEGYSVSREKKESFPLTVTSAQKNPTAFYLCASMGQGSNQPQHFGDGTRLSIL.

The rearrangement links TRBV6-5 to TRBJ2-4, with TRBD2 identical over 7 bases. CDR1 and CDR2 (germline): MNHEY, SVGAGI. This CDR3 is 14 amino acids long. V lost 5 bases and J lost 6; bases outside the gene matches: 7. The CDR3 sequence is CASSRRLARNIQYF. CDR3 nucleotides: TGTGCCAGCAGTCGACGACTAGCTAGAAACATTCAGTACTTC.

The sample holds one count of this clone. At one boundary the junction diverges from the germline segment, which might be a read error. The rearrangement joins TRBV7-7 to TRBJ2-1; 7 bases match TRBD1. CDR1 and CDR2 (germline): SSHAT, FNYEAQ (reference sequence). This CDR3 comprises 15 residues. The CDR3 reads CASSSNRGKVNEQFF. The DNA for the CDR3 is TGTGCTAGCAGCTCCAACAGGGGTAAGGTGAATGAGCAGTTCTTC.